The 24 T cell receptor beta chains presented below share a single source sample, sequenced in a study of cytomegalovirus exposure and HLA in healthy donors. The protocol was immunoSEQ multiplex PCR, while the TCRdb copy is restricted to in-frame clones and leaves out a portion. The repertoire holds some 76,000 clones, with roughly 95% as singletons. Sequencing was carried out using PBMCs. The receptors were gathered from a woman aged 18-29 years in good health and CMV-seropositive.

The chain employs TRBV6-6 and TRBJ2-3; D may be TRBD2 (6 bases). The CDR3 has 15 amino acids. V was pared by 2 bases and J by 1 base, with 10 bases between. The germline V gene encodes CDR1 MNHNY and CDR2 SVGAGI (reference sequence). This CDR3 reads CASSYTSLGTDTQYF. The CDR3 coding sequence is TGTGCCAGCAGTTACACTAGCCTTGGCACAGATACGCAGTATTTT.

The chain couples TRBV7-8 to TRBJ1-4, with TRBD1 matching 7 bases. The germline gives CDR1 SGHVS, CDR2 FQNEAQ. V dropped 1 base and J dropped 4; count of bases not matched to a gene: 9. This CDR3 spans 17 amino acids. CDR3 residues: CASSLGFLGQINEKLFF. The CDR3 DNA follows: TGTGCCAGCAGCTTAGGCTTTTTGGGACAGATTAATGAAAAACTGTTTTTT. Full variable domain (remainder filled in from reference TRBV7-8 and TRBJ1-4): GAGVSQSPRYKVAKRGQDVALRCDPISGHVSLFWYQQALGQGPEFLTYFQNEAQLDKSGLPSDRFFAERPEGSVSTLKIQRTQQEDSAVYLCASSLGFLGQINEKLFFGSGTQLSVL.

The CDR3 DNA follows: TGTGCCAGCAGCCCCCTGGGACAGGGCAAAGCTAACTATGGCTACACCTTC. Its protein product is CASSPLGQGKANYGYTF. This chain connects TRBV14 to TRBJ1-2; TRBD1 aligns across 9 bases. This CDR3 spans 17 amino acids. Germline CDR1 and CDR2: SGHDN and FVKESK. The junction had 9 bases not matched to a gene; V was cut back by 4 bases and J by 0 bases. Filled out from reference TRBV14 and TRBJ1-2, the complete variable domain reads EAGVTQFPSHSVIEKGQTVTLRCDPISGHDNLYWYRRVMGKEIKFLLHFVKESKQDESGMPNNRFLAERTGGTYSTLKVQPAELEDSGVYFCASSPLGQGKANYGYTFGSGTRLTVV.

The rearrangement uses TRBV5-1 and TRBJ2-1, with 11 bases lining up with TRBD1. With V trimmed by 4 bases and J by 3 bases, 9 bases remained unmatched. Per the germline V gene, CDR1 is SGHRS and CDR2 is YFSETQ. The CDR3 is 17 amino acids. As DNA, the CDR3 is TGCGCCAGCAGCGACTTACCCGGGACAGGGGGCTACAATGAGCAGTTCTTC. This translates into CASSDLPGTGGYNEQFF.

The V and J genes are TRBV9 and TRBJ2-1; perhaps TRBD1 as D (6 bases). The CDR3 totals 13 residues. Between the trimmed V and J ends, which lost 1 base and 9 bases, there was a span of 11 bases. CDR1 SGDLS and CDR2 YYNGEE come from the germline V gene. Here the CDR3 reads CASSVSTGIEQFF. CDR3 DNA: TGTGCCAGCAGCGTATCCACAGGGATTGAGCAGTTCTTC. The full variable domain, in which reference TRBV9 and TRBJ2-1 provide the parts outside the CDR3, is DSGVTQTPKHLITATGQRVTLRCSPRSGDLSVYWYQQSLDQGLQFLIQYYNGEERAKGNILERFSAQQFPDLHSELNLSSLELGDSALYFCASSVSTGIEQFFGPGTRLTVL.

The chain carries TRBV19 and TRBJ2-7; D is perhaps TRBD2 (6 bases). Trimming took 2 bases from V and 3 from J, leaving 11 bases between them. The V gene's germline CDR1 is LNHDA and CDR2 SQIVND (reference sequence). This CDR3 is 14 amino acids long. CDR3 in amino acids: CASSILNGGYEQYF. CDR3 nucleotides: TGTGCCAGTAGTATATTGAACGGGGGCTACGAGCAGTACTTC. The variable domain in full, with the rest retrieved from reference TRBV19 and TRBJ2-7, is DGGITQSPKYLFRKEGQNVTLSCEQNLNHDAMYWYRQDPGQGLRLIYYSQIVNDFQKGDIAEGYSVSREKKESFPLTVTSAQKNPTAFYLCASSILNGGYEQYFGPGTRLTVT.

The J gene is TRBJ2-3, the V gene TRBV4-1; D perhaps matches TRBD2 (5 bases). CDR3 length: 15 residues. The germline V gene has CDR1 MGHRA and CDR2 YSYEKL. With 4 bases removed from V and 2 bases from J, the gap between germline ends came to 13 bases. CDR3 in DNA: TGCGCCAGCAGCCGGCTCGGACTGCACACAGATACGCAGTATTTT. The encoded protein is CASSRLGLHTDTQYF.

The chain links TRBV6-6 to TRBJ1-1, with 8 bases fitting TRBD1. This CDR3 region has 14 residues. With 2 bases clipped from V and 4 bases from J, the junction kept 3 bases outside the gene matches. Germline-derived CDR1 and CDR2 are MNHNY and SVGAGI (reference sequence). CDR3 amino acids: CASSYGQGPTEAFF. CDR3 DNA: TGTGCCAGCAGTTACGGACAGGGTCCCACTGAAGCTTTCTTT.

The chain carries TRBV9 and TRBJ2-1; D might be TRBD2 (7 bases). Germline V lookup: CDR1 SGDLS, CDR2 YYNGEE. Trimming took off 4 bases at V and 2 bases at J, with 13 bases between the two ends. This CDR3 is built from 15 residues. The CDR3 DNA follows: TGTGCCAGCAGCCCCCGGGGGGCACCCTACAATGAGCAGTTCTTC. Protein sequence: CASSPRGAPYNEQFF.

The chain's CDR3 is CASSLSGVVKTQYF. The CDR3, as DNA: TGTGCCAGCAGTTTGTCAGGGGTCGTAAAGACCCAGTACTTC. V usage is TRBV28 and J usage is TRBJ2-5; TRBD1 is a possible D gene (6 bases). The CDR3 runs 14 residues. Trimming left V 3 bases short and J 6 bases short, with 14 bases between. CDR1 and CDR2 (germline): MDHEN, SYDVKM.

The J gene is TRBJ2-2, the V gene TRBV15; the match to TRBD1 covers 7 bases. The ends lost 1 base at V and 3 bases at J; junction bases unmatched: 5. The CDR3 spans 16 residues. The germline gives CDR1 LNHNV, CDR2 YYDKDF (reference sequence). The CDR3 region has the DNA TGTGCCACCAGCAGAGCTGAGGGACAGTACACCGGGGAGCTGTTTTTT. Encoded protein: CATSRAEGQYTGELFF.

The gene calls are TRBV9 and TRBJ2-1; 8 positions agree with TRBD1. The CDR3 runs 15 residues. After removal of 2 bases from V and 2 bases from J, the junction contained 3 bases not matched to a gene. Germline lookup yields CDR1 SGDLS and CDR2 YYNGEE. In nucleotides, the CDR3 is TGTGCCAGCAGCGTGGGACAGGTGACCTACAATGAGCAGTTCTTC. It translates to CASSVGQVTYNEQFF.

This clone appeared once. The chain couples TRBV6-5 to TRBJ1-2; 11 bases align to TRBD1. The CDR3 length is 12 residues. CDR1 is MNHEY and CDR2 is SVGAGI in the germline V gene. Trimming cost V 8 bases and J 7 bases; bases outside gene matches: 3. The CDR3, as DNA: TGTGCCAGCCGTGGGACAGGGGGTGGCTACACCTTC. It is translated as CASRGTGGGYTF.

The gene calls are TRBV10-2 and TRBJ2-5; 9 bases align to TRBD2. CDR1 and CDR2 from the germline V gene are WSHSY and SAAADI. Germline trimming cut 0 bases from V and 5 bases from J; bases unmatched to any gene: 10. This CDR3 has 17 residues. This chain's CDR3 is CASSESAGGTQEETQYF. CDR3 sequence (DNA): TGCGCCAGCAGTGAGTCAGCGGGGGGCACCCAAGAGGAGACCCAGTACTTC.

This sequence joins TRBV7-9 and TRBJ1-1, with 9 nucleotides matching TRBD1. CDR3 length: 18 amino acids. The V gene's germline CDR1 is SEHNR and CDR2 FQNEAQ (reference sequence). Trimming removed 2 bases from V and 5 bases from J; junction bases left unmatched: 15. CDR3 bases: TGTGCCAGCAGCTTATGGGACGGGACAGGGAGATTAGCGACTGAAGCTTTCTTT. Translated: CASSLWDGTGRLATEAFF.

The chain carries TRBV5-6 and TRBJ2-3; 10 nucleotides align to TRBD1. This CDR3 contains 17 residues. The V gene end was trimmed by 4 bases and the J gene end by 4 bases; junction bases not matched to a gene: 12. Germline CDR1 SGHDT, CDR2 YYEEEE. The CDR3 loop reads CASSKGADRGLSDTQYF. DNA of the CDR3: TGTGCCAGCAGCAAAGGGGCCGACAGGGGGCTCTCAGATACGCAGTATTTT. Combining the CDR3 with reference TRBV5-6 and TRBJ2-3 gives the whole variable domain DAGVTQSPTHLIKTRGQQVTLRCSPKSGHDTVSWYQQALGQGPQFIFQYYEEEERQRGNFPDRFSGHQFPNYSSELNVNALLLGDSALYLCASSKGADRGLSDTQYFGPGTRLTVL.

This chain uses TRBV28 with TRBJ1-1; D is unclear. The length of the CDR3 is 14 residues. The germline V gene has CDR1 MDHEN and CDR2 SYDVKM. Trimming pared 2 bases from V and 7 bases from J, leaving 14 bases between. CDR3 bases: TGTGCCAGCAGTTTAAGGCCCTCAAGGAGTGAAGCTTTCTTT. It specifies CASSLRPSRSEAFF.

This chain joins TRBV11-3 and TRBJ2-1; 7 positions match TRBD1. Germline V gene sequence: CDR1 SGHNT, CDR2 YENEEA. This CDR3 region has 14 residues. V dropped 4 bases and J dropped 4; count of bases not matched to a gene: 4. CDR3 amino acids: CASSYRQGYNEQFF. The CDR3 coding sequence is TGTGCCAGCAGCTACAGACAGGGATACAATGAGCAGTTCTTC.

CDR3 loop: CAISEVLAGVETQYF. CDR3 coding DNA: TGTGCCATCAGTGAGGTTCTAGCGGGGGTCGAGACCCAGTACTTC. The J gene is TRBJ2-5, the V gene TRBV10-3; 10 bases are a match to TRBD2. The CDR3 totals 15 residues. Germline-derived CDR1 and CDR2 are ENHRY and SYGVKD. Trimming removed 2 bases from V and 5 bases from J; junction bases left unmatched: 5.

This clone was found a few times. V is TRBV6-4 and J is TRBJ2-2, with a weak D call TRBD2 (7 bases). CDR1 and CDR2 from the germline V gene are MRHNA and SNTAGT. The CDR3 sequence is 14 residues long. Trimming took off 2 bases at V and 6 bases at J, with 10 bases between the two ends. The CDR3 sequence is CASSDEGGAGELFF. As DNA, the CDR3 is TGTGCCAGCAGTGACGAGGGGGGGGCCGGGGAGCTGTTTTTT.

CDR3 amino acids: CASSSDTWYSSYNEQFF. CDR3 nucleotides: TGTGCCAGCAGCTCTGACACTTGGTATAGCTCCTACAATGAGCAGTTCTTC. The rearrangement joins TRBV5-8 to TRBJ2-1; D not certain. This CDR3 is built from 17 residues. The V gene's germline CDR1 is SGHTS and CDR2 YDEGEE. Trimming took 3 bases from V and 0 from J, leaving 16 bases between them.

The chain employs TRBV5-1 and TRBJ2-5, with 9 bases aligning to TRBD1. The junction had 5 bases not matched to a gene; V was cut back by 4 bases and J by 4 bases. CDR1 is SGHRS, CDR2 YFSETQ, per germline. The CDR3 is 14 residues long. The CDR3 DNA sequence: TGCGCCAGCAGCCTTACAGGGGGCCGAGAGACCCAGTACTTC. The encoded protein is CASSLTGGRETQYF.

The J gene is TRBJ2-3, the V gene TRBV10-3; the match to TRBD2 covers 7 bases. The V gene's germline CDR1 is ENHRY and CDR2 SYGVKD. V trimming: 3 bases; J trimming: 2 bases; junction bases outside the gene matches: 8. The CDR3 has 16 residues. In DNA form, the CDR3 reads TGTGCCATCAGTGACCCCGTCGGGGGGTACACAGATACGCAGTATTTT. Translating it yields CAISDPVGGYTDTQYF.

This rearrangement joins TRBV6-5 to TRBJ2-1; TRBD2 aligns across 9 bases. After removal of 0 bases from V and 4 bases from J, the junction contained 1 base not matched to a gene. The length of the CDR3 is 15 residues. Germline lookup yields CDR1 MNHEY and CDR2 SVGAGI. This chain's CDR3 is CASSYSSGGYNEQFF. CDR3 DNA sequence: TGTGCCAGCAGTTACTCTAGCGGGGGTTACAATGAGCAGTTCTTC.